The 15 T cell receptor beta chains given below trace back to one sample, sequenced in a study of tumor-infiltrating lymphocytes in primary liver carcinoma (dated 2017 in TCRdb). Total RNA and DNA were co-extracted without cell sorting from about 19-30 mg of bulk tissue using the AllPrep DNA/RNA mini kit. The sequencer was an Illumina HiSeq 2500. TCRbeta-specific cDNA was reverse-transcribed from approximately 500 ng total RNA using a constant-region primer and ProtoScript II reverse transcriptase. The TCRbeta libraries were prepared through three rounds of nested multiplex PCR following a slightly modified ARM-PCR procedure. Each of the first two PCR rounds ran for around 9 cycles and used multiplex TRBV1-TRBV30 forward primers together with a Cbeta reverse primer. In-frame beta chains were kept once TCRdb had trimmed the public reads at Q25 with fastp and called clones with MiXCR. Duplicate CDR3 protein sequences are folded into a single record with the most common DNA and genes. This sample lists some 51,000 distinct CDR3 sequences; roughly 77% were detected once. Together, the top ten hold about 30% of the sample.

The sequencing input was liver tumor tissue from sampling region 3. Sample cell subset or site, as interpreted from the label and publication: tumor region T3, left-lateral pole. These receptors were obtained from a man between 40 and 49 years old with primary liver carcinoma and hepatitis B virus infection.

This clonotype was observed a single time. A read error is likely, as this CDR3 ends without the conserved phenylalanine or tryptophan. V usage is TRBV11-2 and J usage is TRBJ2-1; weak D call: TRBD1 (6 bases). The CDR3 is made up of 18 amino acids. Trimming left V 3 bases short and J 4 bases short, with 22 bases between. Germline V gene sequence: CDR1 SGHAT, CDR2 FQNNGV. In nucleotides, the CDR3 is TGTGCCAGCAGCTTTGACCCTAGGGGGACCGGAAGTTACAATGAGCAGTTCTCC. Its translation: CASSFDPRGTGSYNEQFS.

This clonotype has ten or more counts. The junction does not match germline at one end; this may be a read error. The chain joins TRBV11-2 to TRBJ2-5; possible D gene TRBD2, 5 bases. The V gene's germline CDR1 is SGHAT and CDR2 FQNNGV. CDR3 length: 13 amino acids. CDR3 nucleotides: TGCGCCAGCAGCTTTAGCGTCGGAGAGGCCCAGTACTTC. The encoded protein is CASSFSVGEAQYF.

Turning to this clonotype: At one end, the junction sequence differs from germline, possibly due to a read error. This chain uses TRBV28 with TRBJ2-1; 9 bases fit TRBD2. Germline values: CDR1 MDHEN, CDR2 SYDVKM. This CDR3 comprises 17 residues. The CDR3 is CASSLHHGLARVDEHFF. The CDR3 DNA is TGTGCCAGCAGTCTACATCATGGACTAGCGAGGGTAGATGAGCACTTCTTC.

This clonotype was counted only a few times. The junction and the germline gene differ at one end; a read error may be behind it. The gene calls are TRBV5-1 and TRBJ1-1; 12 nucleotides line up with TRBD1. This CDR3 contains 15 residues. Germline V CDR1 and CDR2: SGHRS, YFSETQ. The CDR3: CAGSLSGTGGTEAIF. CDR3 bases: TGCGCCGGCAGCTTGTCCGGGACAGGGGGCACTGAAGCTATCTTT.

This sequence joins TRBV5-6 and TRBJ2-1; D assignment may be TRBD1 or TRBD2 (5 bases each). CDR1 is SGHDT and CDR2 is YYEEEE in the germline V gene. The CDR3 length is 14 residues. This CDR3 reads CAGRFGAVGNEQFF. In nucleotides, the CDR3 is TGTGCTGGCAGATTCGGGGCGGTGGGCAATGAGCAGTTCTTC. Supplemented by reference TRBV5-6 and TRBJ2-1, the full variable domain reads DAGVTQSPTHLIKTRGQQVTLRCSPKSGHDTVSWYQQALGQGPQFIFQYYEEEERQRGNFPDRFSGHQFPNYSSELNVNALLLGDSALYLCAGRFGAVGNEQFFGPGTRLTVL.

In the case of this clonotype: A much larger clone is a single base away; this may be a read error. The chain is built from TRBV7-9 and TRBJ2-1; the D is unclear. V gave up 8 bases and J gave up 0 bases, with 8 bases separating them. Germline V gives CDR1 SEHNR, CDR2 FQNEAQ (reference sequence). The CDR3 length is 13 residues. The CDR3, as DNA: TGTGCCAGCCCCAAGGACTCCTACAATGAGCAGTTCTTC. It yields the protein CASPKDSYNEQFF.

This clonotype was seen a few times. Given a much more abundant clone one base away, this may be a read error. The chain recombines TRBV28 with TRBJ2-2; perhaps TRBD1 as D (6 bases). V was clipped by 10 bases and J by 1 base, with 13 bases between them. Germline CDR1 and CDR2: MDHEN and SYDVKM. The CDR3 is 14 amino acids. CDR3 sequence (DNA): TGTGCCAACACGAGGGGACAGAACACCGGGGAGCTGTTTTTT. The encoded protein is CANTRGQNTGELFF.

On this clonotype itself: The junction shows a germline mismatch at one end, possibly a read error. The CDR3 protein is CASSLEVGVASKQFF. CDR3 sequence (DNA): TGTGCTAGCAGCTTAGAGGTGGGGGTCGCGAGTAAGCAGTTCTTC. This chain uses TRBV11-3 with TRBJ2-1; D may match TRBD1 or TRBD2 (5 bases each). Germline V gives CDR1 SGHNT, CDR2 YENEEA. The CDR3 covers 15 residues.

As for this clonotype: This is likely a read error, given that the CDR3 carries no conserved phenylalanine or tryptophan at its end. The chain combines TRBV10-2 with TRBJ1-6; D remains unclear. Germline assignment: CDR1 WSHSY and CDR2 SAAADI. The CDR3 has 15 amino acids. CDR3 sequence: CASSESTSTNSPLHI. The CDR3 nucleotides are TGCGCCAGTAGTGAGTCGACGAGCACAAATTCACCCCTCCACATT.

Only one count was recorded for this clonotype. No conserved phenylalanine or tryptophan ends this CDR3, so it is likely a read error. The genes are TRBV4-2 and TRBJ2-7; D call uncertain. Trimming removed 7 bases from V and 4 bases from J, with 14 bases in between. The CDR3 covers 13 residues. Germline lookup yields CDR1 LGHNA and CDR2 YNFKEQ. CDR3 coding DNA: TGTGCCAGCAACCAGTCTTTCCTTTACGAGCAGTACTTA. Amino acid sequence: CASNQSFLYEQYL.

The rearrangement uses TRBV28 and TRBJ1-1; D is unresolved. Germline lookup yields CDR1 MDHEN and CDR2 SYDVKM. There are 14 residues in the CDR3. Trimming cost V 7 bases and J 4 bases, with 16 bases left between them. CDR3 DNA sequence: TGTGCCAGCAAGCAAGGTGATAAGGGCACTGAAGCTTTCTTT. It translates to CASKQGDKGTEAFF.

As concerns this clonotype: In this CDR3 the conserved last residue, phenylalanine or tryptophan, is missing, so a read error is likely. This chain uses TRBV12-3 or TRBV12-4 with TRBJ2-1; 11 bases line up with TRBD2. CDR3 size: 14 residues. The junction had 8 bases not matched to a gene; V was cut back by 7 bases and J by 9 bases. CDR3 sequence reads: CASIRLAGLGEQFL. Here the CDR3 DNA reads TGTGCCAGCATTAGACTAGCGGGGCTTGGTGAGCAGTTCCTC.

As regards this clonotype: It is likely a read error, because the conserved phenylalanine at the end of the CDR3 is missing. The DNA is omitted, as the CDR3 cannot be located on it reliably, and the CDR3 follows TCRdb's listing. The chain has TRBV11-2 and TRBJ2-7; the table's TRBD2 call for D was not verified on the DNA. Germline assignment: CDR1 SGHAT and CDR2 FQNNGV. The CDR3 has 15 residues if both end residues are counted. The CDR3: CASNQYSGGGYEQYI.

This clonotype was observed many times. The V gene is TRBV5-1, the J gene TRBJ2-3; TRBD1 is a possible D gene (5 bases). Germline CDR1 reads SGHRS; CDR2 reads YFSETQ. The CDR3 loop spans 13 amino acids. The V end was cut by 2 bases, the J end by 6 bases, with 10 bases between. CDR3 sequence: CASSLPGSDTQYF. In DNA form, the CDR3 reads TGCGCCAGCAGCTTACCAGGGTCGGATACGCAGTATTTT.

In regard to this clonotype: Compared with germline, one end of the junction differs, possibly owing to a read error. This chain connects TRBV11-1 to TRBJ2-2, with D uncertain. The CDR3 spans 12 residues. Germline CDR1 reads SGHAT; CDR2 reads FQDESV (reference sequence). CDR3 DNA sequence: TGTGCCAGCAGTTTAGGATCCGGGGAGCTGTTTTTT. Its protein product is CASSLGSGELFF.